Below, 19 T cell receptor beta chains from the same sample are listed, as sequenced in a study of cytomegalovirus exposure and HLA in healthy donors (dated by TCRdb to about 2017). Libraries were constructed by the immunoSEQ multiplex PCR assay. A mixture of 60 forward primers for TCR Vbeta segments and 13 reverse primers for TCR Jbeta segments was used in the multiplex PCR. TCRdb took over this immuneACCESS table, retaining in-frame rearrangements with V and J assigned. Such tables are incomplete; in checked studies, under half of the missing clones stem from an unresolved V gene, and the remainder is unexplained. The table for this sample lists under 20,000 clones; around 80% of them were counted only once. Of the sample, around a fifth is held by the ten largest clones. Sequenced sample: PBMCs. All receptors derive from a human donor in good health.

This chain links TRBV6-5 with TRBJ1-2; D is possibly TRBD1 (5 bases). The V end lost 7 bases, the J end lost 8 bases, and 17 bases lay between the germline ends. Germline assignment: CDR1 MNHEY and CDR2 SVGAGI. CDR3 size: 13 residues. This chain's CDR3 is CASTLGNRPGYTF. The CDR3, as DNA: TGTGCCAGCACGCTGGGCAACAGGCCCGGCTACACCTTC.

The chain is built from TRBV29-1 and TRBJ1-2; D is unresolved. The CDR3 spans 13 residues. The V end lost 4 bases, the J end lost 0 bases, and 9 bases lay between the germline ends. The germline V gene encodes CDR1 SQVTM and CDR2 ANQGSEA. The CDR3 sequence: CSVAVRSNYGYTF. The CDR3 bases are TGCAGCGTTGCGGTCAGGTCTAACTATGGCTACACCTTC. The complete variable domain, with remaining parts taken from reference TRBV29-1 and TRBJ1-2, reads SAVISQKPSRDICQRGTSLTIQCQVDSQVTMMFWYRQQPGQSLTLIATANQGSEATYESGFVIDKFPISRPNLTFSTLTVSNMSPEDSSIYLCSVAVRSNYGYTFGSGTRLTVV.

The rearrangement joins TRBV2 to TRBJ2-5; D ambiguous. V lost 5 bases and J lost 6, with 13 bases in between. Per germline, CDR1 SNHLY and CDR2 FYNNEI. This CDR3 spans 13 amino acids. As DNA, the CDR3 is TGTGCCAGCAGTATCGGAGCCCTAAAGACCCAGTACTTC. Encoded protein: CASSIGALKTQYF.

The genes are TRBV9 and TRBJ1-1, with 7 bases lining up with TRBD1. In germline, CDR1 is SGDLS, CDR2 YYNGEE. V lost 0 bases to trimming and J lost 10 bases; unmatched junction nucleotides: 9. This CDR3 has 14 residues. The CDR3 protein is CASSVASRGIGAFF. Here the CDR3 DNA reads TGTGCCAGCAGCGTAGCTAGCAGGGGGATTGGAGCTTTCTTT.

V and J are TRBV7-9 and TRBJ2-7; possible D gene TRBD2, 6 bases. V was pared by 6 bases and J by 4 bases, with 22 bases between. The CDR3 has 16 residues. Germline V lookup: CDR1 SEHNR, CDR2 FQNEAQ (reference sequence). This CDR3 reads CASSSLSASEKYEQYF. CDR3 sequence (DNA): TGTGCCAGCAGTTCATTATCGGCTAGCGAGAAGTACGAGCAGTACTTC.

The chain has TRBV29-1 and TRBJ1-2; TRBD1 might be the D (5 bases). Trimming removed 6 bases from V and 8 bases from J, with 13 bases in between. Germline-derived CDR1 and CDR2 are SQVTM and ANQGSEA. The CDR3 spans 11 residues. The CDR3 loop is CSVVGQRGYTF. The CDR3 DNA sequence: TGCAGCGTCGTTGGACAACGGGGCTACACCTTC.

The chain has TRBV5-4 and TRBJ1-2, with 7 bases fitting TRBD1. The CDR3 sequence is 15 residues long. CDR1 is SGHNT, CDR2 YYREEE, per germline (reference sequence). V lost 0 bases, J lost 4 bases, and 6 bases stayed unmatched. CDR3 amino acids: CASSLGGGPSYGYTF. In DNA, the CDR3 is TGTGCCAGCAGCTTGGGAGGGGGCCCGAGCTATGGCTACACCTTC. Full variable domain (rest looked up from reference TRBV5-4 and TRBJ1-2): ETGVTQSPTHLIKTRGQQVTLRCSSQSGHNTVSWYQQALGQGPQFIFQYYREEENGRGNFPPRFSGLQFPNYSSELNVNALELDDSALYLCASSLGGGPSYGYTFGSGTRLTVV.

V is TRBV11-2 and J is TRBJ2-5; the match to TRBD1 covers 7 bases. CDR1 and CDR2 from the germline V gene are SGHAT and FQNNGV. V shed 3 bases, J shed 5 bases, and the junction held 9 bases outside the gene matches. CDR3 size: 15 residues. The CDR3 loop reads CASSLVNRGGETQYF. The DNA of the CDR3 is TGTGCCAGCAGCTTGGTAAACAGGGGTGGTGAGACCCAGTACTTC.

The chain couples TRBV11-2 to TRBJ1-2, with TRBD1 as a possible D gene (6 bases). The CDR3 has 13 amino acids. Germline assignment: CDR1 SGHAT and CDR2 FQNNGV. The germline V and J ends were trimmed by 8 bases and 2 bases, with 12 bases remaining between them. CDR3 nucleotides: TGTGCCAGCGCCGAGGGGGGGAACTATGGCTACACCTTC. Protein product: CASAEGGNYGYTF.

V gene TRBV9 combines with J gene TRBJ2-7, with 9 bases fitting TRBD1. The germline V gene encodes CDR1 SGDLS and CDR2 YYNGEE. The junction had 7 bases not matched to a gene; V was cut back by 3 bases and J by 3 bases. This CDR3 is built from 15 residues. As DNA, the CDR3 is TGTGCCAGCAGCGCGTCCGGGACAGGGAACTACGAGCAGTACTTC. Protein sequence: CASSASGTGNYEQYF.

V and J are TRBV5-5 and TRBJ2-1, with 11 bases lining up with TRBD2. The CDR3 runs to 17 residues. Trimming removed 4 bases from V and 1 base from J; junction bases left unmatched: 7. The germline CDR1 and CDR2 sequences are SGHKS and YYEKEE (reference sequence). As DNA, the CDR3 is TGTGCCAGCAGCCTGGGCCTAGCGGGGGGATCCTACAATGAGCAGTTCTTC. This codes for CASSLGLAGGSYNEQFF.

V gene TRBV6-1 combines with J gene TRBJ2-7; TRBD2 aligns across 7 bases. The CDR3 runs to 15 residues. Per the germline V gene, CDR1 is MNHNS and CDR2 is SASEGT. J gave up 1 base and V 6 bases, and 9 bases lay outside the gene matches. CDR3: CASSLTGTISYEQYF. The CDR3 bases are TGTGCCAGCAGCCTAACCGGGACTATATCCTACGAGCAGTACTTC.

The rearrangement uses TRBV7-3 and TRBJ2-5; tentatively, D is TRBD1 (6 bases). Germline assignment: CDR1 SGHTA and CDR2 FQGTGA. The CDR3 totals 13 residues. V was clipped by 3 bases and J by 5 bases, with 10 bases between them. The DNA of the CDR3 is TGTGCCAGCAGCTTGACAGGTGGGGAGACCCAGTACTTC. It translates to CASSLTGGETQYF.

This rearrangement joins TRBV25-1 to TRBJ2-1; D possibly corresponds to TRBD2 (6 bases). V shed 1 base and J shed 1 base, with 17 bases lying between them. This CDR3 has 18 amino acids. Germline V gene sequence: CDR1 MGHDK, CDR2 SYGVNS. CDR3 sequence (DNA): TGTGCCAGCAGTGAATTCGGTCCTAGCGTAGAGTCCTACAATGAGCAGTTCTTC. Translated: CASSEFGPSVESYNEQFF.

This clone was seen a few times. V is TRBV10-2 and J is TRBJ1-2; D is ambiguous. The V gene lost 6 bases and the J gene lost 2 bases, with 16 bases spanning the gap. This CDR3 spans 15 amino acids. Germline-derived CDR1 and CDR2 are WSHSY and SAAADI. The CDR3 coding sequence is TGCGCCAGCAGACTCGGGCCCCCGGGGAACTATGGCTACACCTTC. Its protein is CASRLGPPGNYGYTF.

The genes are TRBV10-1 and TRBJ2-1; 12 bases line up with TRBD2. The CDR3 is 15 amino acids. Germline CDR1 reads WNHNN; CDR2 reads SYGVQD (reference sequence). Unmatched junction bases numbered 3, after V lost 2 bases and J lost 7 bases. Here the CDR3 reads CASSEGLAGPNEQFF. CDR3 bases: TGCGCCAGCAGTGAGGGACTAGCGGGACCTAATGAGCAGTTCTTC.

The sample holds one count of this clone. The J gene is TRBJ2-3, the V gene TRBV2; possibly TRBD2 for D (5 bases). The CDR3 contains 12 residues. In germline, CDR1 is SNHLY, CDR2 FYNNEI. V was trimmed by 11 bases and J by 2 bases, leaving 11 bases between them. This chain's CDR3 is CAVRRTTDTQYF. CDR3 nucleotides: TGTGCCGTCAGGAGGACCACAGATACGCAGTATTTT.

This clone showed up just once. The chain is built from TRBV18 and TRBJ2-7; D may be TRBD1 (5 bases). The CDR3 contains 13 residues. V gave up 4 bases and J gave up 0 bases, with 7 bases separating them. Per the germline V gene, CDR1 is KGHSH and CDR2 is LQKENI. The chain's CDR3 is CASSQTVSYEQYF. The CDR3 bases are TGTGCCAGCTCACAGACAGTCTCCTACGAGCAGTACTTC. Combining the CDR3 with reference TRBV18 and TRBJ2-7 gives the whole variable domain NAGVMQNPRHLVRRRGQEARLRCSPMKGHSHVYWYRQLPEEGLKFMVYLQKENIIDESGMPKERFSAEFPKEGPSILRIQQVVRGDSAAYFCASSQTVSYEQYFGPGTRLTVT.

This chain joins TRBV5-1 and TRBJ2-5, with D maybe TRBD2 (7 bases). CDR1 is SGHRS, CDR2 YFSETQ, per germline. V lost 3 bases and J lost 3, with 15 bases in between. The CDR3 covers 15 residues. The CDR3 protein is CASSSLGGAKETQYF. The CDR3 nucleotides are TGCGCCAGCAGCTCCTTGGGGGGGGCAAAAGAGACCCAGTACTTC.